These 32 T cell receptor beta chains were all obtained from the same sample, sequenced in a study of T-cell memory formation after mild COVID-19. TCRdb reanalysed the 5' RACE reads using MiXCR and keeps one entry per CDR3 protein. Of roughly 400,000 distinct CDR3 sequences detected, 18% appear once; the ten largest clones hold roughly 21%. Material for sequencing was PBMCs or a T cell subset sorted from them (not recorded which). These receptors originate from a man aged 18 to 29 who had mild COVID-19 (a few samples of this study predate the infection). Cell type and time point are not known.

The CDR3 sequence: CSVEVGRGGVTGELFF. As DNA, the CDR3 is TGCAGCGTTGAAGTTGGGCGGGGGGGCGTCACCGGGGAGCTGTTTTTT. The chain employs TRBV29-1 and TRBJ2-2; 9 positions agree with TRBD2. The CDR3 covers 16 residues. The V gene end was trimmed by 1 base and the J gene end by 4 bases; junction bases not matched to a gene: 7. The germline gives CDR1 SQVTM, CDR2 ANQGSEA.

The rearrangement uses TRBV18 and TRBJ1-1; no reliable D call. The V end was cut by 1 base, the J end by 1 base, with 7 bases between. The CDR3 has 14 residues. Looked up from germline, CDR1 is KGHSH and CDR2 is LQKENI. The CDR3 DNA reads as TGTGCCAGCTCACCACAGCCGGGGAACACTGAAGCTTTCTTT. Translated: CASSPQPGNTEAFF.

The sample holds a few counts of this clonotype. The chain carries TRBV20-1 and TRBJ2-7; D may be TRBD1 (5 bases). The CDR3 covers 14 residues. V was shortened by 2 bases and J by 1 base, with 12 bases between the two germline ends. Germline CDR1 reads DFQATT; CDR2 reads SNEGSKA (reference sequence). The DNA for the CDR3 is TGCAGTGCTAGACCCAACGGACATTCCTACGAGCAGTACTTC. Protein sequence: CSARPNGHSYEQYF.

In this sample, this clonotype turned up a few times. The CDR3 sequence: CASSWTSGGGEQYF. The CDR3 DNA reads as TGTGCCAGCAGTTGGACTAGCGGGGGAGGCGAGCAGTACTTC. The rearrangement uses TRBV6-2 or TRBV6-3 and TRBJ2-7; 13 bases line up with TRBD2. Germline CDR1 and CDR2: MNHEY and SVGEGT. CDR3 size: 14 residues. V dropped 4 bases and J dropped 6; count of bases not matched to a gene: 3.

The J gene is TRBJ1-1, the V gene TRBV12-3 or TRBV12-4, with D unresolved. Trimming left V 10 bases short and J 7 bases short, with 16 bases between. This CDR3 is 12 amino acids long. The CDR3 sequence is CAIWRWGGEAFF. DNA of the CDR3: TGTGCCATCTGGAGATGGGGTGGTGAAGCTTTCTTT.

The V call is TRBV5-1, the J call TRBJ2-2; TRBD1 or TRBD2 may be the D gene (5 bases each). This CDR3 is 17 amino acids long. The germline V gene encodes CDR1 SGHRS and CDR2 YFSETQ. Trimming left V 1 base short and J 6 bases short, with 19 bases between. CDR3 sequence: CASSLFFGTGQAGELFF. The CDR3 nucleotides are TGCGCCAGCAGCTTGTTCTTCGGGACGGGCCAGGCCGGGGAGCTGTTTTTT.

The rearrangement joins TRBV6-2 or TRBV6-3 to TRBJ2-2; D perhaps matches TRBD1 (5 bases). This CDR3 comprises 13 residues. Germline V gene data show CDR1 as MNHEY and CDR2 as SVGEGT. V was cut by 7 bases and J by 1 base, with 7 bases left in between. The CDR3, as DNA: TGTGCCAGCAAGCAGGGGAACACCGGGGAGCTGTTTTTT. Residues: CASKQGNTGELFF.

This clonotype has a count of ten or more. The chain recombines TRBV19 with TRBJ2-1; 8 bases fit TRBD2. CDR3 length equals 15 residues. Germline V gives CDR1 LNHDA, CDR2 SQIVND (reference sequence). V was clipped by 6 bases and J by 9 bases; unmatched bases: 13. The CDR3 sequence: CASRPGGLLATEQFF. As DNA, the CDR3 is TGTGCCAGTAGGCCGGGGGGGCTGCTGGCTACTGAGCAGTTCTTC.

This clonotype was counted between two and nine times. The J gene is TRBJ2-7, the V gene TRBV9; D unresolved. The V and J ends lost 4 bases and 4 bases respectively, with 9 bases between them. Germline lookup yields CDR1 SGDLS and CDR2 YYNGEE. The CDR3 is 12 residues long. CDR3 loop: CASSPRCYEQYV. CDR3 coding DNA: TGTGCCAGCAGCCCAAGGTGTTACGAGCAGTACGTC.

This clonotype was observed a handful of times. The chain employs TRBV20-1 and TRBJ1-2; D possibly corresponds to TRBD1 (5 bases). CDR1 and CDR2 (germline): DFQATT, SNEGSKA (reference sequence). Trimming shortened V by 1 base and J by 2 bases, and 8 bases separated the two germline ends. The length of the CDR3 is 13 residues. The CDR3 DNA reads TGCAGTGCTAGAGCCGGGGGAAACTATGGCTACACCTTC. Its translation is CSARAGGNYGYTF.

This clonotype has just a few counts. The chain employs TRBV5-1 and TRBJ2-3; D not resolved. The CDR3 covers 14 residues. With 0 bases removed from V and 5 bases from J, the gap between germline ends came to 10 bases. The germline V gene encodes CDR1 SGHRS and CDR2 YFSETQ. CDR3 DNA: TGCGCCAGCAGCTTGGGGCCCCTCCTAGATACGCAGTATTTT. Translating it yields CASSLGPLLDTQYF.

This clonotype was counted a few times. This chain connects TRBV5-1 to TRBJ1-2, with D tentatively TRBD1 (5 bases). Germline V gene sequence: CDR1 SGHRS, CDR2 YFSETQ. CDR3 length: 15 amino acids. Trimming shortened V by 2 bases and J by 1 base, and 12 bases separated the two germline ends. The CDR3 spells CASSFGGEFNYGYTF. CDR3 in DNA: TGCGCCAGCAGCTTCGGGGGGGAGTTTAACTATGGCTACACCTTC. Together with reference TRBV5-1 and TRBJ1-2, the CDR3 gives the full variable domain: KAGVTQTPRYLIKTRGQQVTLSCSPISGHRSVSWYQQTPGQGLQFLFEYFSETQRNKGNFPGRFSGRQFSNSRSEMNVSTLELGDSALYLCASSFGGEFNYGYTFGSGTRLTVV.

This clonotype came up once. This sequence joins TRBV12-3 or TRBV12-4 and TRBJ1-5; D uncertain. Trimming removed 1 base at V and 0 bases at J, with 7 bases between. The CDR3 is 15 residues long. The CDR3 nucleotides read TGTGCCAGCAGTTTAGTCGGTTATAGCAATCAGCCCCAGCATTTT. It codes for CASSLVGYSNQPQHF.

Here the CDR3 DNA reads TGCAGTGCTAGAGATTTGATAGCGTTGAACACTGAAGCTTTCTTT. Translated, it gives CSARDLIALNTEAFF. The gene calls are TRBV20-1 and TRBJ1-1, with unresolved D. This CDR3 contains 15 residues. V lost 0 bases, J lost 0 bases, and 11 bases lay in between. Germline CDR1 reads DFQATT; CDR2 reads SNEGSKA (reference sequence).

A single count supports this clonotype. The CDR3 nucleotides read TGTGCCACCAGTGATCCGGAACAGGATACGCAGTATTTT. Translating it yields CATSDPEQDTQYF. J is TRBJ2-3 and V is TRBV24-1; no reliable D call. Per germline, CDR1 KGHDR and CDR2 SFDVKD. V lost 3 bases to trimming and J lost 6 bases, with 9 bases between them. The CDR3 spans 13 residues.

The rearrangement links TRBV10-3 to TRBJ1-2; no clear D. V shed 3 bases and J shed 4 bases, with 9 bases lying between them. The CDR3 is 13 amino acids. Germline lookup yields CDR1 ENHRY and CDR2 SYGVKD. The CDR3: CAISEGPSYGYTF. The CDR3, as DNA: TGTGCCATCAGTGAAGGACCGAGCTATGGCTACACCTTC.

This clonotype appeared many times. The CDR3 coding sequence is TGCGCCAGCAGGGAAGGGTATTCACCCCTCCACTTT. It specifies CASREGYSPLHF. The rearrangement links TRBV5-1 to TRBJ1-6; unclear D gene. V was trimmed by 5 bases and J by 8 bases, leaving 8 bases between them. The CDR3 contains 12 residues. Per the germline V gene, CDR1 is SGHRS and CDR2 is YFSETQ.

This chain uses TRBV6-6 with TRBJ1-5; maybe TRBD1 (5 bases). CDR1 MNHNY and CDR2 SVGAGI come from the germline V gene (reference sequence). The CDR3 consists of 16 residues. Trimming took 6 bases from V and 2 from J, leaving 17 bases between them. CDR3 coding DNA: TGTGCCAGCAGCCTCCCCGCCGGGGGTGGCAATCAGCCCCAGCATTTT. Protein sequence: CASSLPAGGGNQPQHF.

This rearrangement joins TRBV20-1 to TRBJ2-2; D may match TRBD1 or TRBD2 (5 bases each). Trimming pared 2 bases from V and 4 bases from J, leaving 14 bases between. Germline CDR1 and CDR2: DFQATT and SNEGSKA (reference sequence). The CDR3 runs 15 residues. DNA of the CDR3: TGCAGTGCTAGAAAGAGGTGGGGGAGCACCGGGGAGCTGTTTTTT. Its translation: CSARKRWGSTGELFF.

The chain employs TRBV3-1 and TRBJ1-5; TRBD1 is a possible D gene (5 bases). Germline CDR1 LGHDT, CDR2 YNNKEL (reference sequence). V gave up 2 bases and J gave up 7 bases, with 15 bases separating them. The CDR3 length is 15 residues. CDR3 region: CASSQFPGRGQPQHF. DNA of the CDR3: TGTGCCAGCAGCCAATTCCCAGGGCGGGGACAGCCCCAGCATTTT.

This clonotype has just a few counts. The chain carries TRBV4-3 and TRBJ2-3; 8 bases are a match to TRBD2. With V trimmed by 0 bases and J by 6 bases, 8 bases remained unmatched. Germline lookup yields CDR1 LGHNA and CDR2 YSLEER. There are 16 residues in the CDR3. CDR3 sequence (DNA): TGCGCCAGCAGCCAAGATCTGGTCGGGGGGGTGGATACGCAGTATTTT. Translation: CASSQDLVGGVDTQYF.

The chain links TRBV10-3 to TRBJ2-7, with D unclear. Germline lookup yields CDR1 ENHRY and CDR2 SYGVKD. The V gene lost 2 bases and the J gene lost 3 bases, with 5 bases spanning the gap. The CDR3 consists of 12 residues. The CDR3 coding sequence is TGTGCCATCAGTGAGACCTACTACGAGCAGTACTTC. Encoded protein: CAISETYYEQYF.

The chain uses TRBV24-1 and TRBJ2-3; weak D call: TRBD2 (7 bases). The germline V gene encodes CDR1 KGHDR and CDR2 SFDVKD. Trimming removed 9 bases at V and 1 base at J, with 13 bases between. CDR3 length equals 14 residues. Here the CDR3 reads CATSPGGGTDTQYF. The CDR3 DNA reads TGTGCCACCTCGCCGGGGGGCGGCACAGATACGCAGTATTTT.

This clonotype was recorded many times. This chain uses TRBV5-1 with TRBJ1-1; a weak D match, TRBD1 (5 bases). CDR3 size: 14 residues. Germline CDR1 is SGHRS and CDR2 is YFSETQ. The V end was cut by 0 bases, the J end by 4 bases, with 10 bases between. In nucleotides, the CDR3 is TGCGCCAGCAGCTTGGAGGCAGGGAGCACTGAAGCTTTCTTT. Amino acid sequence: CASSLEAGSTEAFF.

This rearrangement joins TRBV4-3 to TRBJ2-7, with D hard to call. Germline CDR1 and CDR2: LGHNA and YSLEER. With 0 bases removed from V and 7 bases from J, the gap between germline ends came to 13 bases. The length of the CDR3 is 14 residues. CDR3 region: CASSQDTQSREQYF. CDR3 coding DNA: TGCGCCAGCAGCCAAGATACGCAGAGCCGAGAGCAGTACTTC.

This clonotype has more than one count but fewer than ten. The V gene is TRBV9, the J gene TRBJ2-3; D is unresolved. Germline CDR1 and CDR2: SGDLS and YYNGEE. V lost 3 bases and J lost 2, with 10 bases in between. This CDR3 has 14 residues. The CDR3 spells CASSGPTPTDTQYF. The CDR3 DNA is TGTGCCAGCAGCGGCCCGACCCCCACAGATACGCAGTATTTT.

This clonotype has at least ten counts. The chain has TRBV5-8 and TRBJ1-2; D is ambiguous. V gave up 0 bases and J gave up 8 bases, with 14 bases separating them. The CDR3 contains 14 residues. Germline V gives CDR1 SGHTS, CDR2 YDEGEE. This CDR3 reads CASSLVPPRQGYTF. The CDR3, as DNA: TGTGCCAGCAGCTTGGTCCCGCCCCGTCAAGGCTACACCTTC.

J is TRBJ2-4 and V is TRBV5-4; D may be TRBD1 (6 bases). The CDR3 is made up of 16 amino acids. The germline gives CDR1 SGHNT, CDR2 YYREEE (reference sequence). The V end lost 0 bases, the J end lost 3 bases, and 13 bases lay between the germline ends. The CDR3 nucleotides are TGTGCCAGCAGCTTGGTGGGGGCATTAGTCAAAAACATTCAGTACTTC. Translating gives CASSLVGALVKNIQYF.

This clonotype was seen at least ten times. This chain connects TRBV7-2 to TRBJ2-3; D gene unclear. This CDR3 contains 13 residues. Germline V gene data show CDR1 as SGHTA and CDR2 as FQGNSA. Trimming pared 5 bases from V and 2 bases from J, leaving 8 bases between. The CDR3 loop is CASSPDHTDTQYF. The CDR3 DNA is TGTGCCAGCAGCCCGGACCACACAGATACGCAGTATTTT.

J is TRBJ2-5 and V is TRBV3-1, with 12 bases identical to TRBD2. Unmatched junction bases numbered 6, after V lost 5 bases and J lost 5 bases. Germline-derived CDR1 and CDR2 are LGHDT and YNNKEL (reference sequence). The CDR3 has 15 residues. Here the CDR3 DNA reads TGTGCCAGCAGCTACTGGACTAGCGGGGCTGAGACCCAGTACTTC. This gives the protein CASSYWTSGAETQYF.

A few counts support this clonotype. The chain joins TRBV7-9 to TRBJ2-7; D might be TRBD1 or TRBD2, each matching 5 bases. The V end lost 3 bases, the J end lost 6 bases, and 9 bases lay between the germline ends. CDR3 length: 12 residues. CDR1 is SEHNR, CDR2 FQNEAQ, per germline (reference sequence). CDR3 in amino acids: CASSFEGREQYF. In DNA, the CDR3 is TGTGCCAGCAGCTTTGAGGGGCGCGAGCAGTACTTC. Combining the CDR3 with reference TRBV7-9 and TRBJ2-7 gives the whole variable domain DTGVSQNPRHKITKRGQNVTFRCDPISEHNRLYWYRQTLGQGPEFLTYFQNEAQLEKSRLLSDRFSAERPKGSFSTLEIQRTEQGDSAMYLCASSFEGREQYFGPGTRLTVT.

This clonotype was observed a few times. V gene TRBV3-1 combines with J gene TRBJ2-2; D is possibly TRBD1 or TRBD2 (5 bases each). V dropped 0 bases and J dropped 4 bases, with 12 bases sitting between them. The CDR3 is made up of 16 amino acids. The V gene's germline CDR1 is LGHDT and CDR2 YNNKEL (reference sequence). The CDR3 is CASSQDIGATTGELFF. In nucleotides, the CDR3 is TGTGCCAGCAGCCAAGATATCGGGGCGACCACCGGGGAGCTGTTTTTT.